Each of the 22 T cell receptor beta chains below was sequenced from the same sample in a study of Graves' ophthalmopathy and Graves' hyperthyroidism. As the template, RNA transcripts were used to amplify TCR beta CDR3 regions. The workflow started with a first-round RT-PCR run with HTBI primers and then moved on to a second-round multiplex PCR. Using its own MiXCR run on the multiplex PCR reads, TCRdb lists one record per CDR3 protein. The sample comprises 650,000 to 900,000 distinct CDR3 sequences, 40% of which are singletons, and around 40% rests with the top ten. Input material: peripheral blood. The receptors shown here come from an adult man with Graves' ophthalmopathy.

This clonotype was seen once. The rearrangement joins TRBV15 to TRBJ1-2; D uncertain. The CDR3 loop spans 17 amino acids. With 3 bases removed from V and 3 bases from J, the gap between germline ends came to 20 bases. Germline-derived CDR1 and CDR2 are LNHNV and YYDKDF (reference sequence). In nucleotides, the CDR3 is TGTGCCACCAGCAGCTTGGAAGCACAGCCACCCCACTATGGCTACACCTTC. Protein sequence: CATSSLEAQPPHYGYTF.

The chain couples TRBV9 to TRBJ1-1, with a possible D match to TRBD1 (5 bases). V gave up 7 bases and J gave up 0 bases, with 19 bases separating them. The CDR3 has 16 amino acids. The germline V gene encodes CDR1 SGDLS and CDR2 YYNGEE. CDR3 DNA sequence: TGTGCCAGCTCACGAACAGGACGGCTGATGAACACTGAAGCTTTCTTT. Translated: CASSRTGRLMNTEAFF.

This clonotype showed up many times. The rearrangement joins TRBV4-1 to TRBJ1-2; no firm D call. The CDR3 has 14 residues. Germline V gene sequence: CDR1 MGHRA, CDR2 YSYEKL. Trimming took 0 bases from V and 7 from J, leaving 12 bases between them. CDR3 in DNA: TGCGCCAGCAGCCAAGATGCGGCAGTAGCTGGCTACACCTTC. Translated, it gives CASSQDAAVAGYTF.

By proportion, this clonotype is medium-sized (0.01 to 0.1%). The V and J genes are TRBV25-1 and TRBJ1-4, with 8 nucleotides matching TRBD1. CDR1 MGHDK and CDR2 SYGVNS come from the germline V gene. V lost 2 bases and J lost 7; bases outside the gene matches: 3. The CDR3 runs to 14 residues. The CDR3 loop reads CASSEPGQAEKLFF. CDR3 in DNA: TGTGCCAGCAGTGAACCGGGACAGGCTGAAAAACTGTTTTTT. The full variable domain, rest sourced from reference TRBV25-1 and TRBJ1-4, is EADIYQTPRYLVIGTGKKITLECSQTMGHDKMYWYQQDPGMELHLIHYSYGVNSTEKGDLSSESTVSRIRTEHFPLTLESARPSHTSQYLCASSEPGQAEKLFFGSGTQLSVL.

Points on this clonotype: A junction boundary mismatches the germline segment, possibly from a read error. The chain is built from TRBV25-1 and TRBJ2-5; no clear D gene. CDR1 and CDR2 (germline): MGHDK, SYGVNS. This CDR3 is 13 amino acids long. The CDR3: CASSEPGQETQHF. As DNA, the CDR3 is TGTGCCAGCAGTGAACCGGGTCAAGAGACCCAGCACTTC.

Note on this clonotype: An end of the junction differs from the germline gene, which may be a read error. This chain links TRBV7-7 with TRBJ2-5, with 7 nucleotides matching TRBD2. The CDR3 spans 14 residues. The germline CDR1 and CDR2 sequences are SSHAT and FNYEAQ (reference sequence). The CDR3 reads CASSLASGQEAQYF. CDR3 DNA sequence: TGTGCTAGCAGCTTAGCTAGCGGACAAGAGGCCCAGTACTTC.

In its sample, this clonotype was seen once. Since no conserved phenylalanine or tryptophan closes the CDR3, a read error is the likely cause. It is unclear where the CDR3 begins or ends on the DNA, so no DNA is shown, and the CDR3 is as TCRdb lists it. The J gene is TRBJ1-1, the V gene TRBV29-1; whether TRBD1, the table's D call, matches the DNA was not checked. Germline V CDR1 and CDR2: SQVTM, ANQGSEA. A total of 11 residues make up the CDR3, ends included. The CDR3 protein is CSVGRPRGANY.

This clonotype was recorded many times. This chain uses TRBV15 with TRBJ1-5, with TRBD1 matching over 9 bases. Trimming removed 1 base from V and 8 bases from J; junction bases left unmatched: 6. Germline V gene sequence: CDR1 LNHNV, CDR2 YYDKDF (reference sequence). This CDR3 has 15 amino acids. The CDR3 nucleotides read TGTGCCACCAGCAGAGGAGAACAGGGGGCTGAGCCCCAGCATTTT. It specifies CATSRGEQGAEPQHF. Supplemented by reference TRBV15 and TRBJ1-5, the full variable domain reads DAMVIQNPRYQVTQFGKPVTLSCSQTLNHNVMYWYQQKSSQAPKLLFHYYDKDFNNEADTPDNFQSRRPNTSFCFLDIRSPGLGDTAMYLCATSRGEQGAEPQHFGDGTRLSIL.

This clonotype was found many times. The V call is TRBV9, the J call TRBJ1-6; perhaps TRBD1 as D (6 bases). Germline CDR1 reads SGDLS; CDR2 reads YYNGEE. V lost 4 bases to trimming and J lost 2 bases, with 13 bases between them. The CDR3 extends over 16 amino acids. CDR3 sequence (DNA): TGTGCCAGCAGCCATGGGACACCGGCCTATAATTCACCCCTCCACTTT. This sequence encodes CASSHGTPAYNSPLHF.

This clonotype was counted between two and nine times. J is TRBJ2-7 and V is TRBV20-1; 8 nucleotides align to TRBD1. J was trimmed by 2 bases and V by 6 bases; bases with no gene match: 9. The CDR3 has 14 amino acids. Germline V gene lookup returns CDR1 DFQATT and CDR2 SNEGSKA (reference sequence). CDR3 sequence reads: CSASPDRVAYEQYF. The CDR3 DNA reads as TGCAGTGCCTCACCGGACAGGGTTGCCTACGAGCAGTACTTC.

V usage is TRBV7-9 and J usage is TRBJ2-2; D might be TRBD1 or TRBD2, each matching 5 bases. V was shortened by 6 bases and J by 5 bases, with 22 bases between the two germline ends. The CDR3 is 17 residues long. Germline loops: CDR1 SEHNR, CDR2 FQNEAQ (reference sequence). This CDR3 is CASRQSPGQGATGELFF. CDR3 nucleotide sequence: TGTGCCAGCAGGCAGAGTCCGGGGCAGGGTGCAACCGGGGAGCTGTTTTTT.

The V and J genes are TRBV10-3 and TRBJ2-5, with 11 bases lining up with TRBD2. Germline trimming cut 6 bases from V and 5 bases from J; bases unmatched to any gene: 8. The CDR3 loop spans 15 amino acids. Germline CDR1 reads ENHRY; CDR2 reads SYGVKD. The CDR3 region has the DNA TGTGCCATCAGCGCGGGACTAGCGGTACGGGAGACCCAGTACTTC. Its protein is CAISAGLAVRETQYF.

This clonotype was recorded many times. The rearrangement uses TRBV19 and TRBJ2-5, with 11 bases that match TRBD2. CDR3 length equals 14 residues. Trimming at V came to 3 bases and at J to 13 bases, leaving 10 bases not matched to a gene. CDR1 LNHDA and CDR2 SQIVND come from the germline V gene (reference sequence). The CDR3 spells CASSIGTSGVEWYF. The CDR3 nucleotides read TGTGCCAGTAGTATTGGGACTAGCGGAGTCGAATGGTACTTC. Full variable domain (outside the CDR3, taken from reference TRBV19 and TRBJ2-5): DGGITQSPKYLFRKEGQNVTLSCEQNLNHDAMYWYRQDPGQGLRLIYYSQIVNDFQKGDIAEGYSVSREKKESFPLTVTSAQKNPTAFYLCASSIGTSGVEWYFGPGTRLLVL.

CDR3 nucleotide sequence: TGTGCCAGCAGCTTCTTTATCTCTGGGGCCAACGTCCTGACTTTC. This encodes CASSFFISGANVLTF. This sequence joins TRBV7-2 and TRBJ2-6; D uncertain. This CDR3 has 15 amino acids. Germline CDR1 is SGHTA and CDR2 is FQGNSA. V lost 3 bases to trimming and J lost 0 bases, with 6 bases between them.

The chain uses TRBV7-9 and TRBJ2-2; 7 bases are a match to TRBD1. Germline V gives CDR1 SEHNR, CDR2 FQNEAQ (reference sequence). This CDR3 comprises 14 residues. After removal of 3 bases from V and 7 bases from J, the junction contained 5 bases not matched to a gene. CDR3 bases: TGTGCCAGCAGCTTCATAACAGGGGTCGGGGAGCTGTTTTTT. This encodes CASSFITGVGELFF.

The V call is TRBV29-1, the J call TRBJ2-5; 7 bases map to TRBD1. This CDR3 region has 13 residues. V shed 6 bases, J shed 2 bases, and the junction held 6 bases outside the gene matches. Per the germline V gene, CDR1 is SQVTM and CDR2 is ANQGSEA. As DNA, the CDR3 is TGCAGCGTGTCCCGGGACAGACAAGAGACCCAGTACTTC. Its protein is CSVSRDRQETQYF.

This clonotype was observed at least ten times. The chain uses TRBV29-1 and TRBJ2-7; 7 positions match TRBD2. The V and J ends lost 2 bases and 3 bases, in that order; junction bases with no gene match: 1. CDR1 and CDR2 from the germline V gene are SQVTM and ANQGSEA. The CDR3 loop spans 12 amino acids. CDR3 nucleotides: TGCAGCGTTGAATGGGGGGGCTACGAGCAGTACTTC. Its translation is CSVEWGGYEQYF.

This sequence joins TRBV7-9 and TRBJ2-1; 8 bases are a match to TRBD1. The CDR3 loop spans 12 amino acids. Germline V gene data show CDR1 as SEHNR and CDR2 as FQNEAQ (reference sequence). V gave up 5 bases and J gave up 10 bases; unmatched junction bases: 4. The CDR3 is CASSPTGAEQFF. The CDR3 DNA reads TGTGCCAGCAGCCCGACAGGGGCCGAGCAGTTCTTC. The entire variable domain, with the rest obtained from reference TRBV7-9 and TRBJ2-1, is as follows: DTGVSQNPRHKITKRGQNVTFRCDPISEHNRLYWYRQTLGQGPEFLTYFQNEAQLEKSRLLSDRFSAERPKGSFSTLEIQRTEQGDSAMYLCASSPTGAEQFFGPGTRLTVL.

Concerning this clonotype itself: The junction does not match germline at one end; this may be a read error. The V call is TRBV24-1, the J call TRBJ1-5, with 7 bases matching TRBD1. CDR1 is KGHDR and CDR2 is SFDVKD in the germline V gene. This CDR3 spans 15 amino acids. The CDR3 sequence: CASSYLTGLNQPQHF. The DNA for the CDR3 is TGTGCCAGCAGTTACCTGACAGGGCTCAATCAGCCCCAGCATTTT.

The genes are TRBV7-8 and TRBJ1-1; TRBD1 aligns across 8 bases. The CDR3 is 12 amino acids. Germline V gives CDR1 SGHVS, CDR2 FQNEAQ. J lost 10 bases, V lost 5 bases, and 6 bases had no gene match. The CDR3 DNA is TGTGCCAGCAGCACCAGACAGGGGCGAGCTTTCTTT. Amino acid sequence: CASSTRQGRAFF.

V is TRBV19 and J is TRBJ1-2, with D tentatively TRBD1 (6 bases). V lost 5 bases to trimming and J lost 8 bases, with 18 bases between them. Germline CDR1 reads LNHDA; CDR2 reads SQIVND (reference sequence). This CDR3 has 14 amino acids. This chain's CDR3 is CASSFYRDPGGYTF. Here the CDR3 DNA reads TGTGCCAGTAGTTTCTACAGGGATCCGGGGGGCTACACCTTC.

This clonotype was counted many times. The CDR3 protein is CASRQDGYGYTF. The CDR3 DNA sequence: TGCGCCAGCAGACAGGACGGATATGGCTACACCTTC. The rearrangement uses TRBV10-2 and TRBJ1-2; a possible D gene is TRBD1 (5 bases). From germline, CDR1 is WSHSY and CDR2 SAAADI. The length of the CDR3 is 12 residues. V shed 6 bases and J shed 5 bases, with 10 bases lying between them.